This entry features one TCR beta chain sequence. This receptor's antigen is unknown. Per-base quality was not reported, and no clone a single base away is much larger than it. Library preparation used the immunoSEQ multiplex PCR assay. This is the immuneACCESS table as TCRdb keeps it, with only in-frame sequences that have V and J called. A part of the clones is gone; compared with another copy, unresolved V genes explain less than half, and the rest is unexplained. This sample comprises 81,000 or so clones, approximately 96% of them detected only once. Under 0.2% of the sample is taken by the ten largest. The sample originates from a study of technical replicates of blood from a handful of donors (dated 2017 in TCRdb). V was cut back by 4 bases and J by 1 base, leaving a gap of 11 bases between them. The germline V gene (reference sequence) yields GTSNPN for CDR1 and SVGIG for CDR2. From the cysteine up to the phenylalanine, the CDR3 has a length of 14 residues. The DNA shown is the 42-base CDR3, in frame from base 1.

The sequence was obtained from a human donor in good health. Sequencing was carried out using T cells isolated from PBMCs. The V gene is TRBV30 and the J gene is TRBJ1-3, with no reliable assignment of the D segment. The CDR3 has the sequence CAWTEYPSGNTIYF. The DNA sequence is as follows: TGTGCCTGGACAGAATATCCTTCTGGAAACACCATATATTTT.